These 21 T cell receptor beta chains originate from one sample sequenced in a study of cytomegalovirus exposure and HLA in healthy donors. Clones were read by immunoSEQ multiplex PCR, and TCRdb kept only the in-frame ones, dropping some. The table has some 68,000 clones, more than 95% seen once. The sequenced material came from PBMCs. The receptors come from a man between 18 and 35 years old in good health and CMV-seronegative.

This chain connects TRBV6-1 to TRBJ1-5; 7 bases line up with TRBD1. The V segment lost 5 bases and the J segment 7 bases; nucleotides outside the gene matches: 11. Germline V gives CDR1 MNHNS, CDR2 SASEGT. The CDR3 has 15 residues. For the CDR3, the DNA is TGTGCCAGCAGTAAATTAACAGGGGAGTACCAGCCCCAGCATTTT. This codes for CASSKLTGEYQPQHF.

For this clone: Other DNA sequences from this sample encode an identical CDR3 as well. The rearrangement links TRBV4-1 to TRBJ1-5, with unresolved D. The CDR3 has 14 amino acids. CDR1 and CDR2 (germline): MGHRA, YSYEKL. V lost 0 bases and J 2 bases, leaving 5 bases between the germline ends. DNA for the CDR3: TGCGCCAGCAGCCAAGATATTGGCAATCAGCCCCAGCATTTT. Encoded protein: CASSQDIGNQPQHF.

The rearrangement links TRBV28 to TRBJ2-3, with 9 bases fitting TRBD1. J lost 7 bases, V lost 8 bases, and 7 bases had no gene match. CDR1 is MDHEN and CDR2 is SYDVKM in the germline V gene. The CDR3 loop spans 13 amino acids. CDR3 DNA: TGTGCCAGCGGGACAGGGTACAGAAATACGCAGTATTTT. Translation: CASGTGYRNTQYF.

The rearrangement uses TRBV5-5 and TRBJ2-7, with no clear D. Germline CDR1 SGHKS, CDR2 YYEKEE (reference sequence). The CDR3 length is 14 residues. V was shortened by 1 base and J by 5 bases, with 13 bases between the two germline ends. CDR3 bases: TGTGCCAGCAGCTTGAATCCGGGTAGAAACGAGCAGTACTTC. It codes for CASSLNPGRNEQYF.

The chain recombines TRBV30 with TRBJ2-1, with TRBD2 matching over 8 bases. The CDR3 length is 15 residues. Trimming removed 0 bases from V and 7 bases from J; junction bases left unmatched: 8. Germline V gives CDR1 GTSNPN, CDR2 SVGIG (reference sequence). In DNA form, the CDR3 reads TGTGCCTGGAGTGTGGGTGCGGGGGGAAGAAATGAGCAGTTCTTC. As protein: CAWSVGAGGRNEQFF.

The chain combines TRBV2 with TRBJ1-1, with D hard to call. Between the trimmed V and J ends, which lost 4 bases and 1 base, there was a span of 7 bases. This CDR3 spans 13 amino acids. Germline-derived CDR1 and CDR2 are SNHLY and FYNNEI. The CDR3 spells CASSVDKNTEAFF. The CDR3 DNA follows: TGTGCCAGCAGTGTTGACAAGAACACTGAAGCTTTCTTT.

The chain recombines TRBV2 with TRBJ2-1, with 10 positions matching TRBD2. With V trimmed by 2 bases and J by 6 bases, 4 bases remained unmatched. From germline, CDR1 is SNHLY and CDR2 FYNNEI. The CDR3 loop spans 15 amino acids. CDR3 sequence reads: CASSELAGVGNEQFF. DNA for the CDR3: TGTGCCAGCAGTGAACTAGCGGGAGTGGGCAATGAGCAGTTCTTC.

The rearrangement joins TRBV2 to TRBJ2-3; TRBD2 matches 7 bases. V gave up 7 bases and J gave up 2 bases; unmatched junction bases: 6. This CDR3 has 14 residues. In germline, CDR1 is SNHLY, CDR2 FYNNEI. CDR3 residues: CASKGGSVTDTQYF. The CDR3 DNA reads TGTGCCAGCAAGGGCGGGAGCGTCACAGATACGCAGTATTTT.

The chain uses TRBV2 and TRBJ2-5, with 7 positions matching TRBD1. The V gene's germline CDR1 is SNHLY and CDR2 FYNNEI. The CDR3 has 13 residues. V dropped 7 bases and J dropped 3; count of bases not matched to a gene: 5. The CDR3 DNA sequence: TGTGCCAGCAATCCCACAGGGGAAGAGACCCAGTACTTC. Amino acids: CASNPTGEETQYF.

The chain couples TRBV4-1 to TRBJ2-2; D is unresolved. The CDR3 contains 15 residues. The V end lost 5 bases, the J end lost 3 bases, and 13 bases lay between the germline ends. The germline gives CDR1 MGHRA, CDR2 YSYEKL. The CDR3 nucleotides are TGCGCCAGCAGCAAGACCCTAGATTACACCGGGGAGCTGTTTTTT. This codes for CASSKTLDYTGELFF.

This rearrangement joins TRBV23-1 to TRBJ2-3, with TRBD1 matching over 8 bases. TRBV23-1 is an ORF for which the function is uncertain. This CDR3 comprises 18 residues. V trimming: 4 bases; J trimming: 4 bases; junction bases outside the gene matches: 16. The CDR3 region is CASSPFGGRDRTADTQYF. The DNA of the CDR3 is TGCGCCAGCAGTCCTTTTGGAGGCCGGGACAGGACAGCAGATACGCAGTATTTT.

The rearrangement joins TRBV6-1 to TRBJ1-1; D perhaps matches TRBD1 (5 bases). With 6 bases removed from V and 1 base from J, the gap between germline ends came to 9 bases. Germline-derived CDR1 and CDR2 are MNHNS and SASEGT. CDR3 length equals 13 residues. For the CDR3, the DNA is TGTGCCAGCAGCGCCGGACAGAACACTGAAGCTTTCTTT. Encoded protein: CASSAGQNTEAFF.

This clone came up once. J is TRBJ2-5 and V is TRBV27; 7 bases are shared with TRBD1. The CDR3 has 16 residues. Trimming took 5 bases from V and 5 from J; bases not matched to a gene: 14. Germline V gives CDR1 MNHEY, CDR2 SMNVEV (reference sequence). The CDR3 nucleotides read TGTGCCAGCAGTCCGGATATGACAGGGTTCGAGGAGACCCAGTACTTC. The encoded protein is CASSPDMTGFEETQYF.

The J gene is TRBJ2-1, the V gene TRBV6-4; TRBD1 is a possible D gene (5 bases). The CDR3 length is 13 residues. The germline V gene encodes CDR1 MRHNA and CDR2 SNTAGT. The V end was cut by 0 bases, the J end by 5 bases, with 5 bases between. CDR3 amino acids: CASSDSDNNEQFF. The CDR3, as DNA: TGTGCCAGCAGTGACTCGGACAACAATGAGCAGTTCTTC.

V usage is TRBV6-5 and J usage is TRBJ2-3, with 8 bases aligning to TRBD1. CDR3 length equals 16 residues. V dropped 2 bases and J dropped 3; count of bases not matched to a gene: 7. The germline gives CDR1 MNHEY, CDR2 SVGAGI. The CDR3 protein is CASSYTTGGRTDTQYF. DNA of the CDR3: TGTGCCAGCAGTTACACTACAGGGGGGAGAACAGATACGCAGTATTTT.

The genes are TRBV5-1 and TRBJ2-1; possible D gene TRBD2, 6 bases. The CDR3 contains 16 residues. V was trimmed by 4 bases and J by 0 bases, leaving 14 bases between them. Germline assignment: CDR1 SGHRS and CDR2 YFSETQ. This CDR3 reads CASSALATSSYNEQFF. As DNA, the CDR3 is TGCGCCAGCAGCGCACTAGCTACCAGCTCCTACAATGAGCAGTTCTTC.

In its sample, this clone was seen once. The chain carries TRBV9 and TRBJ2-2; weak D call: TRBD1 (5 bases). CDR1 and CDR2 (germline): SGDLS, YYNGEE. CDR3 length: 14 residues. The V gene lost 6 bases and the J gene lost 7 bases, with 16 bases spanning the gap. The CDR3: CASTGLVGGGELFF. The CDR3 DNA follows: TGTGCCAGCACAGGGTTGGTCGGTGGCGGGGAGCTGTTTTTT.

The genes are TRBV7-9 and TRBJ2-3, with TRBD2 identical over 7 bases. The CDR3 consists of 14 residues. Germline-derived CDR1 and CDR2 are SEHNR and FQNEAQ (reference sequence). Unmatched junction bases numbered 5, after V lost 6 bases and J lost 2 bases. The CDR3 region has the DNA TGTGCCAGCAGTGTGACTAGCCCCACAGATACGCAGTATTTT. Translated, it gives CASSVTSPTDTQYF.

This sequence joins TRBV4-2 and TRBJ2-1; 12 bases match TRBD2. V shed 0 bases and J 3 bases; nucleotides not matched to a gene: 6. The germline V gene has CDR1 LGHNA and CDR2 YNFKEQ. The CDR3 loop spans 18 amino acids. The chain's CDR3 is CASSQDPGLAGLYNEQFF. The CDR3 DNA follows: TGTGCCAGCAGCCAAGATCCCGGACTAGCGGGACTCTACAATGAGCAGTTCTTC.

The genes are TRBV18 and TRBJ2-3, with 11 bases aligning to TRBD2. V trimming: 2 bases; J trimming: 6 bases; junction bases outside the gene matches: 4. The CDR3 has 15 amino acids. CDR1 and CDR2 (germline): KGHSH, LQKENI. The CDR3 DNA is TGTGCCAGCTCACCAACTAGCGGGAGTTGGGATACGCAGTATTTT. Translating it yields CASSPTSGSWDTQYF.

This chain uses TRBV6-1 with TRBJ2-7, with TRBD1 matching 8 bases. Per the germline V gene, CDR1 is MNHNS and CDR2 is SASEGT. This CDR3 is built from 16 residues. V lost 4 bases and J lost 3; bases outside the gene matches: 11. The CDR3 coding sequence is TGTGCCAGCAGTGTATCCCGGACAGGGCTGTACTACGAGCAGTACTTC. Translation: CASSVSRTGLYYEQYF.